This T cell receptor beta chain was captured in a study of blood T cell repertoires in COVID-19 (dated by TCRdb to the early 2020s). The study in broad terms: The collaborator samples originated in the United States, Italy and Spain and spanned the acute and convalescent phases of COVID-19. The prospective study material was composed of cDNA or gDNA derived from T cells, B-cell-depleted T cells, or PBMCs. Deeply sampled blood TCRbeta repertoires from subjects exposed to, actively infected with, or recovered from COVID-19 were included in the dataset. The repertoires were made available in a free public database intended to serve as a resource for research on the immune response to SARS-CoV-2. Samples were obtained from the ongoing ImmuneRACE study (first 160 participants) and from 1,254 subjects provided by 6 global collaborators. A de-identified subject ID, COVID-19 status, age in years and sex were almost always included in the sample metadata. Where available, HLA class I and class II types were obtained from metadata supplied by the sample provider rather than from assay-based typing.

The immunoSEQ Assay, a bias-controlled multiplex PCR, was used to amplify TCRbeta CDR3 regions from genomic DNA. Regarding the original processing steps: Within the assay, amplification of reference gene primers was used to estimate how many nucleated cells each sample contained. To quantify the absolute abundance of each unique TCRbeta CDR3 rearrangement, sequence reads were collapsed and filtered. For each sample, productive Simpson clonality was calculated as the square root of Simpson's diversity index across productive rearrangements. TCRdb holds this immuneACCESS table with in-frame rearrangements only. Some clones are missing; in checked studies, unresolved V genes explain under half, and the rest has no known cause. That table is the source of V, J and clone size, and D and trimming were worked out from the DNA. The sample yields under 200,000 clones; around four fifths were counted once. The ten top clones hold 2.5% to 3.5% of the sample.

Beyond this particular receptor, the publication reports: The amount of clinical and demographic metadata varied by source and participant and was provided uncurated.

Cut back by 6 bases and 8 bases, the V and J ends lie 15 bases apart. Its CDR3 holds 14 amino acids, cysteine through phenylalanine. Only the CDR3 part of the read is kept: 42 bases, read in frame from the first base. CDR1 and CDR2 are drawn from the germline V gene: SGHRS, YFSETQ. With regard to this clone: The specificity of this receptor is unknown. No quality values exist for individual bases; no much larger clone is one base distant.

Whole blood was collected in K2EDTA tubes by collaborating institutions according to the institutions' own protocols. For TCRbeta analysis, collaborators shipped samples in one of three forms: frozen whole blood, isolated PBMCs, or DNA extracted from either of those sample types. Sequenced input: peripheral blood. This clonotype was sampled from a woman in her sixties with acute or convalescent COVID-19. The chain is encoded by TRBV5-1 joined to TRBJ1-6, with no confidently assigned D gene. The CDR3 reads as follows: CASTRGVADSPLHF. The sequenced DNA: TGCGCCAGCACCCGGGGAGTCGCGGATTCACCCCTCCACTTT. With the rest looked up from the reference TRBV5-1 and TRBJ1-6 genes rather than sequenced, the full variable domain is KAGVTQTPRYLIKTRGQQVTLSCSPISGHRSVSWYQQTPGQGLQFLFEYFSETQRNKGNFPGRFSGRQFSNSRSEMNVSTLELGDSALYLCASTRGVADSPLHFGNGTRLTVT.